This TCR beta chain was found in a study of T cells in localized non-small cell lung cancer. Between the trimmed V and J ends, which lost 3 bases and 1 base, there was a span of 6 bases. The CDR3 runs 13 residues. From germline, CDR1 is MNHGY and CDR2 SAAAGT. The protocol was immunoSEQ multiplex PCR, while the TCRdb copy is restricted to in-frame clones and leaves out a portion. The data contain 2,000 to 2,500 clones, about 24% of them singletons. As regards this clone: Its target is not known.

The adjacent lung that was sampled lay at least 2 cm from the tumor margin and showed no atypia. Regarding the study as a whole: Appearance in adjacent lung was seen for a median around 61 of the top 100 tumor clones. Heterogeneity cannot be ruled out, as sequencing used one tumor region only. T cell clonality was highest in uninvolved adjacent lung, above tumor.

The rearrangement uses TRBV6-8 and TRBJ1-1; D not certain. The clonotype comes from a woman aged 40-75 years with stage I lung adenocarcinoma. The sample was normal lung tissue next to the tumor, taken before any cancer treatment. The CDR3 sequence: CASSYQQNTEAFF. The CDR3 bases are TGTGCCAGCAGTTATCAACAGAACACTGAAGCTTTCTTT.